The TCR beta chain described here comes from a study of Ad26.COV2.S vaccination and SARS-CoV-2 variants. Study context: Once or twice, 56 days apart, Ad26.COV2.S was delivered intramuscularly. Study outcomes and limitations: Total T cell responses may have been underestimated by the TCR breadth and depth analyses.

Data came from immunoSEQ multiplex PCR; TCRdb stores just in-frame clones and leaves some out. This sample carries hundreds of thousands of clones, more than 70% of them seen once, and the ten largest clones take over 1.3%. Comment on this clone: What it binds is not known.

The treatment denotes: about 20 received Ad26.COV2.S at low or high dose, single or two shots; about 5 received placebo; per-sample allocation not given. All samples were drawn on day 63, counting from the first vaccine or placebo injection. An 18-55-year-old adult in Boston served as donor. The CDR3 extends over 12 amino acids. V was trimmed by 0 bases and J by 5 bases, leaving 7 bases between them. Per germline, CDR1 GTSNPN and CDR2 SVGIG (reference sequence). The receptor was derived from a person between 18 and 65 years old who received the Ad26.COV2.S COVID-19 vaccine or a placebo. The source was peripheral blood, collected in a trial of Ad26.COV2.S vaccine versus placebo. The rearrangement links TRBV30 to TRBJ1-2; D is undetermined. The CDR3 region is CAWSVPGYGYTF. CDR3 DNA: TGTGCCTGGAGTGTACCCGGGTATGGCTACACCTTC.